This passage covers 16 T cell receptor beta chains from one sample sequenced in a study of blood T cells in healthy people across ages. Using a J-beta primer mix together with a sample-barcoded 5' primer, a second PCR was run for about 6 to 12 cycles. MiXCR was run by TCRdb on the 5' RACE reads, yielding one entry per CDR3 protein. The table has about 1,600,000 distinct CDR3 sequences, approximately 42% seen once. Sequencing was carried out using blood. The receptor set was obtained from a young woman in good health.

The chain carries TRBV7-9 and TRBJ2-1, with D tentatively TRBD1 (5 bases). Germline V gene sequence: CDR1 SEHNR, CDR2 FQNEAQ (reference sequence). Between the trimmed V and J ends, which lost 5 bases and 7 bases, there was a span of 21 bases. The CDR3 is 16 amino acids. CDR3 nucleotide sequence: TGTGCCAGCAGCCCAACGAGACAGATTTTGCCGAATGAGCAGTTCTTC. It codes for CASSPTRQILPNEQFF.

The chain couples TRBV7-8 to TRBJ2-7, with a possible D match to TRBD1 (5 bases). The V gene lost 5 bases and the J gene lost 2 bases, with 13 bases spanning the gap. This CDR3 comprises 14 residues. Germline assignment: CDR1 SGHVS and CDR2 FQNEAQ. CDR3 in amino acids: CASSLRQNPYEQYF. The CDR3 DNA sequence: TGTGCCAGCAGCCTCCGACAGAATCCCTACGAGCAGTACTTC.

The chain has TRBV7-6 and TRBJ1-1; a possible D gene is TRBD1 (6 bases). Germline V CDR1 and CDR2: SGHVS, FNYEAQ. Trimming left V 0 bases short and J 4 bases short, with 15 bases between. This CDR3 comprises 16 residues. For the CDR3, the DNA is TGTGCCAGCAGCTTAGCCCAGGCAGGGGCGTCCACTGAAGCTTTCTTT. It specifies CASSLAQAGASTEAFF.

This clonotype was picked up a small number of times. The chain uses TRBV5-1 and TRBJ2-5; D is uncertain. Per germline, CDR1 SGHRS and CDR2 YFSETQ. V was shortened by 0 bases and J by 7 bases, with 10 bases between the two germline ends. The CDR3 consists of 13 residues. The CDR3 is CASSLDSTGTQYF. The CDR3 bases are TGCGCCAGCAGCTTGGACTCGACGGGGACCCAGTACTTC.

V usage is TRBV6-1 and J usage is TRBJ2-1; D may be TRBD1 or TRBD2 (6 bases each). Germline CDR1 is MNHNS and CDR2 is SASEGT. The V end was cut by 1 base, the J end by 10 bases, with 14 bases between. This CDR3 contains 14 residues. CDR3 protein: CASSEDETRGEQFF. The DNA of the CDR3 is TGTGCCAGCAGTGAAGACGAGACTAGGGGGGAGCAGTTCTTC.

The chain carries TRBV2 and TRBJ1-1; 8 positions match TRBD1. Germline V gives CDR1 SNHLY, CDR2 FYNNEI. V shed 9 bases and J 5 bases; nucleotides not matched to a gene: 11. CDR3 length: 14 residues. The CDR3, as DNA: TGTGCCAGTGTCCCGCGACAGGGGTCTACTGAAGCTTTCTTT. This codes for CASVPRQGSTEAFF.

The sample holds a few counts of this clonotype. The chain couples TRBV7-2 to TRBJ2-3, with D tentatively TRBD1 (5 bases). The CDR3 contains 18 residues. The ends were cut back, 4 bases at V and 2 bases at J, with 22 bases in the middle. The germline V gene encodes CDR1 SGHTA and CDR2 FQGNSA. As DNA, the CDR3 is TGTGCCAGCAGCTCTTTTGGGAATAGGGGCTTTTACACAGATACGCAGTATTTT. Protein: CASSSFGNRGFYTDTQYF.

The CDR3: CASSLVQDQKETQYF. The DNA of the CDR3 is TGTGCCAGCAGCTTGGTCCAGGATCAAAAAGAGACCCAGTACTTC. The chain uses TRBV5-8 and TRBJ2-5; the D is unclear. Germline values: CDR1 SGHTS, CDR2 YDEGEE. V was cut by 0 bases and J by 3 bases, with 12 bases left in between. The CDR3 length is 15 residues.

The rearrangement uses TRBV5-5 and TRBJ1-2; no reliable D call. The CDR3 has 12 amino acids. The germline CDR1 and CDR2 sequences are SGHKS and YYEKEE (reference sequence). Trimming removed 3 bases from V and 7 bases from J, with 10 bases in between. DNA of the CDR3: TGTGCCAGCAGCTCCATGGAACCTGGCTACACCTTC. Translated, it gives CASSSMEPGYTF.

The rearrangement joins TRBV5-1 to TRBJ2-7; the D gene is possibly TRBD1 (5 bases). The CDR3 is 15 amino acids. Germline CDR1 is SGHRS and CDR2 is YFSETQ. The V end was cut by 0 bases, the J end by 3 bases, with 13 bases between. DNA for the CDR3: TGCGCCAGCAGCTTGGAGACAGCCCTTCACTACGAGCAGTACTTC. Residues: CASSLETALHYEQYF.

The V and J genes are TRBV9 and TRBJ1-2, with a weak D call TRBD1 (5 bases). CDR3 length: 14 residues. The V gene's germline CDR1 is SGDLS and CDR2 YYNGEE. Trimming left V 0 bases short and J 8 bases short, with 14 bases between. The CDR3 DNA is TGTGCCAGCAGCGTAGTTGCCGGGGCGGGGGGCTACACCTTC. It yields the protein CASSVVAGAGGYTF.

The CDR3 DNA is TGTGCCAGCAGTCCCGCACGACAGGGGCCCGAAAAACTGTTTTTT. Protein product: CASSPARQGPEKLFF. The chain has TRBV28 and TRBJ1-4; 8 bases fit TRBD1. With 5 bases clipped from V and 8 bases from J, the junction kept 10 bases outside the gene matches. The CDR3 totals 15 residues. Germline-derived CDR1 and CDR2 are MDHEN and SYDVKM.

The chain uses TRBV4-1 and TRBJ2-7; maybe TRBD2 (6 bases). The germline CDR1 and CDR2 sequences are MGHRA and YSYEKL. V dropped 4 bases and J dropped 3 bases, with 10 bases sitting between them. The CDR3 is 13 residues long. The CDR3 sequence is CASSLAEFYEQYF. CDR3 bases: TGCGCCAGCAGCCTAGCGGAGTTCTACGAGCAGTACTTC.

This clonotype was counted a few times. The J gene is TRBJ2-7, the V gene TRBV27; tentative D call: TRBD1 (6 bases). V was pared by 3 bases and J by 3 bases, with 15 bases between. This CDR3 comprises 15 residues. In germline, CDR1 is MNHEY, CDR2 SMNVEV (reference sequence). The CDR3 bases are TGTGCCAGCAGTTTTGGGACACCCGATTTCTACGAGCAGTACTTC. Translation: CASSFGTPDFYEQYF.

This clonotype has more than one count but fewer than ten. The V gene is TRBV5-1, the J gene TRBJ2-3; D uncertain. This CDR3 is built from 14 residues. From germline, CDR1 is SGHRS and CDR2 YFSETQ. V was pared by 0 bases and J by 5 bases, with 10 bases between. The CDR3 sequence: CASSLGRARDTQYF. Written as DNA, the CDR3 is TGCGCCAGCAGCTTGGGTCGAGCGAGAGATACGCAGTATTTT.

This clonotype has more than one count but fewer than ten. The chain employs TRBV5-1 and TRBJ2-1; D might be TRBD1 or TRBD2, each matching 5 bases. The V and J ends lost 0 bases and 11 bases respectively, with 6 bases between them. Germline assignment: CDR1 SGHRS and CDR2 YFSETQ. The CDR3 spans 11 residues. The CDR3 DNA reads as TGCGCCAGCAGCTTGGGGGGACAGCAGTTCTTC. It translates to CASSLGGQQFF.